This paragraph reports one T cell receptor (beta chain). This entry belongs to a study of blood T cell repertoires in COVID-19. Study-level background: Some COVID-19 samples were acute and others convalescent; all came from the United States, Italy and Spain. From T cells, B-cell-depleted T cells, or PBMCs came the material, which was cDNA or gDNA.

Trimming cost V 4 bases and J 5 bases, with 12 bases left between them. Per germline, CDR1 SGHNT and CDR2 YYREEE (reference sequence). The CDR3 has 13 amino acids. Per the authors' pipeline: Reference gene primer amplification gave estimated nucleated cell counts. Some clones are missing from TCRdb's copy, which holds only in-frame ones; the method was immunoSEQ multiplex PCR. V, J and clone size are taken as reported in that table, and D and trimming were inferred from the DNA itself. The repertoire holds hundreds of thousands of clones, with 80% to 90% as singletons. During active infection, Seattle patients enrolled and were then monitored through disease.

The sequenced sample was peripheral blood. This sequence was found in a woman aged 60 to 75 with COVID-19, enrolled during active disease. The gene calls are TRBV5-4 and TRBJ2-5; no clear D gene. For the CDR3, the DNA is TGTGCCAGCAGCACGGATTTCGGGGAGACCCAGTACTTC. Its translation is CASSTDFGETQYF.